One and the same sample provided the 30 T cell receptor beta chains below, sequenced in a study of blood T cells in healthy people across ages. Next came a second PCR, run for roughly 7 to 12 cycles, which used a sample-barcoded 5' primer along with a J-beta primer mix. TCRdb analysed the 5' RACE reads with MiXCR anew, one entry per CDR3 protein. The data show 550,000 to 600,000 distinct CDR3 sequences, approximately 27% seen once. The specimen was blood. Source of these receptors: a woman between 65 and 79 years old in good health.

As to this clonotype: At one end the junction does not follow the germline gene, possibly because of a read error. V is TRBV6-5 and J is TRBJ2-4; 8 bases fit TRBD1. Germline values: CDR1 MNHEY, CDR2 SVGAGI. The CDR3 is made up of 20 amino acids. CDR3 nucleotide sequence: TGTGCCAGCATTTACTTTAGGACAGGGATAACGGTGACATTCAAAAACATTCAGTACTTC. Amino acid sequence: CASIYFRTGITVTFKNIQYF.

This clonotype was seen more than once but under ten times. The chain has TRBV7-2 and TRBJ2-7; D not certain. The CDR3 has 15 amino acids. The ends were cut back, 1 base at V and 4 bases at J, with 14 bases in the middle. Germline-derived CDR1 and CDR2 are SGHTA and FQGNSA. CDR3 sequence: CASSLDSLRAYEQYF. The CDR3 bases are TGTGCCAGCAGCTTAGACAGCCTAAGAGCGTACGAGCAGTACTTC.

This CDR3 is CASSQVGQGSYEQYF. Here the CDR3 DNA reads TGTGCCAGCAGCCAAGTGGGACAGGGGTCCTACGAGCAGTACTTC. The rearrangement uses TRBV3-1 and TRBJ2-5, with TRBD1 matching 10 bases. The tail of the sequence fits TRBJ2-7 better, so the J call may be wrong. The CDR3 length is 15 residues. Germline CDR1 is LGHDT and CDR2 is YNNKEL (reference sequence).

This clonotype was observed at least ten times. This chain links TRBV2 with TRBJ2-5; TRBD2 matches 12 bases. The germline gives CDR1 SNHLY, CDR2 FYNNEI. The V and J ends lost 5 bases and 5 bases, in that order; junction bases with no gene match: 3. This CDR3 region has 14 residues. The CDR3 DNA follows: TGTGCCAGCAGTAACGGACTAGCGGGGGAGACCCAGTACTTC. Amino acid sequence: CASSNGLAGETQYF.

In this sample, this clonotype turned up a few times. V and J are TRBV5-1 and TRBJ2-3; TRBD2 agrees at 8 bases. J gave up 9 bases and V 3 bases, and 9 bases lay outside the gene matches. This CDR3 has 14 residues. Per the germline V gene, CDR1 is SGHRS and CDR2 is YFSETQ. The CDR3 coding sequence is TGCGCCAGCAGCTATGGCAGCGGGGGCGGCACGCAGTATTTT. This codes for CASSYGSGGGTQYF. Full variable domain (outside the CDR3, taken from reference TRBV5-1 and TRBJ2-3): KAGVTQTPRYLIKTRGQQVTLSCSPISGHRSVSWYQQTPGQGLQFLFEYFSETQRNKGNFPGRFSGRQFSNSRSEMNVSTLELGDSALYLCASSYGSGGGTQYFGPGTRLTVL.

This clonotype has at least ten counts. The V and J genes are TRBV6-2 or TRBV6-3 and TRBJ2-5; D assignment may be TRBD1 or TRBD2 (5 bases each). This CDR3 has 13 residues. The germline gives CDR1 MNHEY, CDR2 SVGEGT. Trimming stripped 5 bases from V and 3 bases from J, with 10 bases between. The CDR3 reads CASSRGTEETQYF. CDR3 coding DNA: TGTGCCAGCAGTCGTGGGACCGAAGAGACCCAGTACTTC.

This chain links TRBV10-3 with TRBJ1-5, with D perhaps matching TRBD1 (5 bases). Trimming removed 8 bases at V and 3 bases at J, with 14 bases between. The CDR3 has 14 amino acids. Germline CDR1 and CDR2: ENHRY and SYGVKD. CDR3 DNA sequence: TGTGCCATCGCGAACGGGGACTTCAATCAGCCCCAGCATTTT. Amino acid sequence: CAIANGDFNQPQHF.

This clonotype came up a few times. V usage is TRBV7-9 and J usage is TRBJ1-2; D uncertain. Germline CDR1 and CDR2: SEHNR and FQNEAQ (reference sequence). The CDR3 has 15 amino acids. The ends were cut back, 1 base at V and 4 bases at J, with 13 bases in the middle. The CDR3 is CASSLGGEIIYGYTF. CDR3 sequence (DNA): TGTGCCAGCAGCTTAGGGGGAGAAATAATCTATGGCTACACCTTC.

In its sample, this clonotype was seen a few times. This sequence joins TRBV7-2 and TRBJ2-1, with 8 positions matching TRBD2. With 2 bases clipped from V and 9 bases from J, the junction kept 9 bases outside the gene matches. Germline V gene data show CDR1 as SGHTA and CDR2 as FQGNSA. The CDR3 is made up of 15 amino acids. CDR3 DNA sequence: TGTGCCAGCAGCTTACTCTCCGGGGGGGCGGGTGAGCAGTTCTTC. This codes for CASSLLSGGAGEQFF. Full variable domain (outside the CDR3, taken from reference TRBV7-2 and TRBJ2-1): GAGVSQSPSNKVTEKGKDVELRCDPISGHTALYWYRQSLGQGLEFLIYFQGNSAPDKSGLPSDRFSAERTGGSVSTLTIQRTQQEDSAVYLCASSLLSGGAGEQFFGPGTRLTVL.

The CDR3 bases are TGTGCCAGCAGTTGGACTAATGAAAAACTGTTTTTT. The encoded protein is CASSWTNEKLFF. The rearrangement uses TRBV6-6 and TRBJ1-4; D gene uncertain. V was pared by 4 bases and J by 2 bases, with 2 bases between. The CDR3 is 12 amino acids. Germline V gene lookup returns CDR1 MNHNY and CDR2 SVGAGI (reference sequence).

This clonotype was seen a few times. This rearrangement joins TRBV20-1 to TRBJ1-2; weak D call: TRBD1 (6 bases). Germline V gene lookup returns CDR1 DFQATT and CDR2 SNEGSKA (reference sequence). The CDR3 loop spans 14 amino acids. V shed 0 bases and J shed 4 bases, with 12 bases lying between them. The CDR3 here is CSARDQGQGYGYTF. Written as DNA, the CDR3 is TGCAGTGCTAGAGACCAGGGGCAGGGCTATGGCTACACCTTC.

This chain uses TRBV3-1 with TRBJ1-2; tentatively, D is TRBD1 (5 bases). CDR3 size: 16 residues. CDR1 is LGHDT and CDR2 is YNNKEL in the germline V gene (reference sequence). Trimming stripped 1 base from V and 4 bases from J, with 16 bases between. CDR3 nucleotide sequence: TGTGCCAGCAGCCAAGCCGGGACCAGTACCCCCTATGGCTACACCTTC. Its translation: CASSQAGTSTPYGYTF.

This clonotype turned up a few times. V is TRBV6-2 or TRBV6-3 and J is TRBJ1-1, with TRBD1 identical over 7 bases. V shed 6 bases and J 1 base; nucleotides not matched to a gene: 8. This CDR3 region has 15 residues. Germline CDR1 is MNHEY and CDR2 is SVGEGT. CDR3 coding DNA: TGTGCCAGCAGAAACCCGGCAGGGGGGAACACTGAAGCTTTCTTT. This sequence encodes CASRNPAGGNTEAFF.

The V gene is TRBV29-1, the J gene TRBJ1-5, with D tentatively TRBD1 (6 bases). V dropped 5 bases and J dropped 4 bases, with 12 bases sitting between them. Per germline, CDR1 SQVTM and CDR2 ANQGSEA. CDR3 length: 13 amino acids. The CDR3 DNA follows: TGCAGCGTTCAACAGGGAGAGAATCAGCCCCAGCATTTT. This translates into CSVQQGENQPQHF.

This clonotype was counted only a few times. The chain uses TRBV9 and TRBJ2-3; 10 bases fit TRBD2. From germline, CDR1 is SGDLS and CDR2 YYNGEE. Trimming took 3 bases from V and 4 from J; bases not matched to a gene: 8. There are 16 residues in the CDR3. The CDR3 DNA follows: TGTGCCAGCAGCGCCCCCGGGACTAGCGCTCCAGATACGCAGTATTTT. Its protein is CASSAPGTSAPDTQYF. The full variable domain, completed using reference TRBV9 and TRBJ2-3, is DSGVTQTPKHLITATGQRVTLRCSPRSGDLSVYWYQQSLDQGLQFLIQYYNGEERAKGNILERFSAQQFPDLHSELNLSSLELGDSALYFCASSAPGTSAPDTQYFGPGTRLTVL.

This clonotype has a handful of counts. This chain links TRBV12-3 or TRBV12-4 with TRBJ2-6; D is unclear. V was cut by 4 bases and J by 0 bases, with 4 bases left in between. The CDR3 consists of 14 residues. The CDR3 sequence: CASSWSSGANVLTF. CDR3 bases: TGTGCCAGCAGTTGGAGCTCTGGGGCCAACGTCCTGACTTTC.

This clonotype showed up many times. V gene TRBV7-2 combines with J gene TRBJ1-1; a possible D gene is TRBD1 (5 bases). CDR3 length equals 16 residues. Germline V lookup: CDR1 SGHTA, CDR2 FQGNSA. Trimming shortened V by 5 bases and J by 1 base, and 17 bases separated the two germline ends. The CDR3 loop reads CASSTGTAAQNTEAFF. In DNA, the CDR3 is TGTGCCAGCAGCACCGGGACCGCAGCACAGAACACTGAAGCTTTCTTT.

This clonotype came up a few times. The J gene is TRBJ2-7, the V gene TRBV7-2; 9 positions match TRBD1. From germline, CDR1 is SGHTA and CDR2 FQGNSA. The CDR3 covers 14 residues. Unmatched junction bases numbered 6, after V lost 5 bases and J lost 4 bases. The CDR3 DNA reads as TGTGCCAGCAGCATCGACAGGGGGGGGTACGAGCAGTACTTC. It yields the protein CASSIDRGGYEQYF.

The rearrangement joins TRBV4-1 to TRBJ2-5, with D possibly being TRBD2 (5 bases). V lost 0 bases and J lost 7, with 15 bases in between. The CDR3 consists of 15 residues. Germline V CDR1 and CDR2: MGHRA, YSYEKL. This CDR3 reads CASSQERAGVVTQYF. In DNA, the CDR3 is TGCGCCAGCAGCCAAGAGAGGGCAGGAGTTGTGACCCAGTACTTC.

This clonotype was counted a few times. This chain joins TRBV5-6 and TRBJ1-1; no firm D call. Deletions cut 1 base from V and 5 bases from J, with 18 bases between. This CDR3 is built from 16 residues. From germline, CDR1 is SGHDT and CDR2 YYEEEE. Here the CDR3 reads CASSLLSGERRTEAFF. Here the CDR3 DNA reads TGTGCCAGCAGCTTGCTGAGTGGCGAGAGACGGACTGAAGCTTTCTTT.

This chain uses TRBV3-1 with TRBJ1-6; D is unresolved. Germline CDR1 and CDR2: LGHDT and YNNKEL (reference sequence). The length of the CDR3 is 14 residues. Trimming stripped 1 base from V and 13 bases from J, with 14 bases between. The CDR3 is CASSQVDGQKPLHF. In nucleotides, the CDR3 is TGTGCCAGCAGCCAAGTGGACGGCCAAAAGCCCCTCCACTTT.

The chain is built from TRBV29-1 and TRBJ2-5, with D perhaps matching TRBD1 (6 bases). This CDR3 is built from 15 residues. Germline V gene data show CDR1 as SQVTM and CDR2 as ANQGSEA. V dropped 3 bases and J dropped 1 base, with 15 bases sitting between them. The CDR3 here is CSVDLRTESQETQYF. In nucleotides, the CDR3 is TGCAGCGTTGACCTCAGGACAGAGTCCCAAGAGACCCAGTACTTC.

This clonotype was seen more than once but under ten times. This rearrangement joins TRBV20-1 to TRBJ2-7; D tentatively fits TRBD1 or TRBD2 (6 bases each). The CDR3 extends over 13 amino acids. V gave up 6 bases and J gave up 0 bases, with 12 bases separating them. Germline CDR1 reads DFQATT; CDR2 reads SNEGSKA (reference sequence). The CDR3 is CSATTGASYEQYF. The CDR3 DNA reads TGCAGTGCAACTACGGGGGCCTCCTACGAGCAGTACTTC.

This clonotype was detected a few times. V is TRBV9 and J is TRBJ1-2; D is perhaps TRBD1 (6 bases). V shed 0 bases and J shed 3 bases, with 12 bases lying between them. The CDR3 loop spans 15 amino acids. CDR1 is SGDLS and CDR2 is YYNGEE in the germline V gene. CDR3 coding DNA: TGTGCCAGCAGCGTAGGGGGGGCGTTGGACTATGGCTACACCTTC. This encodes CASSVGGALDYGYTF.

This chain's CDR3 is CAIRSGTGAGANVLTF. CDR3 bases: TGTGCCATCAGATCCGGGACAGGGGCTGGGGCCAACGTCCTGACTTTC. The chain employs TRBV10-3 and TRBJ2-6; TRBD1 aligns across 10 bases. Germline V gene lookup returns CDR1 ENHRY and CDR2 SYGVKD. The trim removed 6 bases at V and 2 bases at J, leaving 4 bases unmatched. The CDR3 has 16 residues.

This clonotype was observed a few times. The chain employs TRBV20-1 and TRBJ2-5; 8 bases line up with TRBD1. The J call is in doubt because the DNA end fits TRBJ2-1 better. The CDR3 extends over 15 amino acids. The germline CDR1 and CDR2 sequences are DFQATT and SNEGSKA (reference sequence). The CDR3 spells CSAKPYRDRLYEQFF. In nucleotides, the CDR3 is TGCAGTGCTAAACCCTACCGGGACAGGCTCTATGAGCAGTTCTTC.

The CDR3 DNA is TGCGCCAGCAGCATAAGCGGCTCCTACAATGAGCAGTTCTTC. Translating it yields CASSISGSYNEQFF. The chain combines TRBV5-1 with TRBJ2-1; D is possibly TRBD2 (5 bases). V was trimmed by 4 bases and J by 0 bases, leaving 8 bases between them. CDR3 length: 14 amino acids. Germline values: CDR1 SGHRS, CDR2 YFSETQ.

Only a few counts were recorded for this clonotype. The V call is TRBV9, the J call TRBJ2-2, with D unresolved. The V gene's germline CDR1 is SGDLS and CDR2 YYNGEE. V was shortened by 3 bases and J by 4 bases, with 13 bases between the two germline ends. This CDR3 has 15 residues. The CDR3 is CASSAVLSRTGELFF. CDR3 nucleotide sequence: TGTGCCAGCAGCGCAGTACTAAGCCGCACCGGGGAGCTGTTTTTT.

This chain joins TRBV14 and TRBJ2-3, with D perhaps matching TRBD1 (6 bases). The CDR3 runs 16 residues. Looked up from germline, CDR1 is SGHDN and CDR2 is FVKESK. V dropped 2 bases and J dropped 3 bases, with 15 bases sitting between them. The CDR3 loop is CASSQNVGGWTDTQYF. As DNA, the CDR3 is TGTGCCAGCAGCCAAAATGTAGGGGGTTGGACAGATACGCAGTATTTT. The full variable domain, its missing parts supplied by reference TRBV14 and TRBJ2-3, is EAGVTQFPSHSVIEKGQTVTLRCDPISGHDNLYWYRRVMGKEIKFLLHFVKESKQDESGMPNNRFLAERTGGTYSTLKVQPAELEDSGVYFCASSQNVGGWTDTQYFGPGTRLTVL.

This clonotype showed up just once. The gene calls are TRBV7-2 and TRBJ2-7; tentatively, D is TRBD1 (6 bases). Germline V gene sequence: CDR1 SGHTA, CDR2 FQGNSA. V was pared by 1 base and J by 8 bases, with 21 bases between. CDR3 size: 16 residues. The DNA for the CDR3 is TGTGCCAGCAGCTTAGTATGGGGCAGGGGACCACTCAAGCAGTACTTC. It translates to CASSLVWGRGPLKQYF.